The 25 T cell receptor beta chains in this list originate from one sample, sequenced in a study of blood T cell repertoires in COVID-19. The repertoire was sequenced with immunoSEQ multiplex PCR; TCRdb's copy has only in-frame clones and lacks some. The table has fewer than 150,000 clones, 70% to 90% seen once; the top ten hold about 2.9%. The material sequenced was peripheral blood. The receptors come from a man aged 50-60 years with acute or convalescent COVID-19.

J is TRBJ2-5 and V is TRBV11-2, with D possibly being TRBD1 (5 bases). Looked up from germline, CDR1 is SGHAT and CDR2 is FQNNGV. Trimming removed 1 base from V and 4 bases from J, with 13 bases in between. CDR3 length: 15 amino acids. CDR3 in DNA: TGTGCCAGCAGCTTAGGAGGACACCTCGGAGAGACCCAGTACTTC. Translating it yields CASSLGGHLGETQYF.

This clone was detected once. The gene calls are TRBV7-9 and TRBJ2-7; D may be TRBD1 (6 bases). This CDR3 spans 14 amino acids. Germline CDR1 reads SEHNR; CDR2 reads FQNEAQ (reference sequence). The V end lost 5 bases, the J end lost 2 bases, and 13 bases lay between the germline ends. CDR3 in amino acids: CASSAPGATYEQYF. In DNA, the CDR3 is TGTGCCAGCAGCGCGCCAGGGGCGACCTACGAGCAGTACTTC.

The sample holds one count of this clone. The same CDR3 can be traced to other DNA sequences in this sample. This chain uses TRBV9 with TRBJ1-6; D gene ambiguous. Germline CDR1 SGDLS, CDR2 YYNGEE. CDR3 length equals 14 residues. V lost 0 bases and J lost 6, with 7 bases in between. CDR3 loop: CASSVGGLNSPLHF. CDR3 DNA: TGTGCCAGCAGCGTAGGTGGGCTTAATTCACCCCTCCACTTT. Complete variable domain (other parts from reference TRBV9 and TRBJ1-6): DSGVTQTPKHLITATGQRVTLRCSPRSGDLSVYWYQQSLDQGLQFLIQYYNGEERAKGNILERFSAQQFPDLHSELNLSSLELGDSALYFCASSVGGLNSPLHFGNGTRLTVT.

In nucleotides, the CDR3 is TGCAGCGTTGGGTCGGACAGGGCTTCACCCCTCCACTTT. It is translated as CSVGSDRASPLHF. V gene TRBV29-1 combines with J gene TRBJ1-6; TRBD1 matches at 8 bases. This CDR3 is 13 amino acids long. The J segment lost 9 bases and the V segment lost 4 bases, leaving 5 bases of the junction unmatched. Germline V CDR1 and CDR2: SQVTM, ANQGSEA.

The chain is built from TRBV12-5 and TRBJ2-1; 12 bases agree with TRBD2. Germline V lookup: CDR1 LGHNT, CDR2 FRNRAP. V lost 2 bases, J lost 0 bases, and 17 bases stayed unmatched. This CDR3 spans 22 amino acids. Here the CDR3 DNA reads TGTGCTAGTGGTTTGCCCTCTAGACTAGCGGGGGCCGCGAGCAGCTCCTACAATGAGCAGTTCTTC. It encodes CASGLPSRLAGAASSSYNEQFF. Complete variable domain (other parts from reference TRBV12-5 and TRBJ2-1): DARVTQTPRHKVTEMGQEVTMRCQPILGHNTVFWYRQTMMQGLELLAYFRNRAPLDDSGMPKDRFSAEMPDATLATLKIQPSEPRDSAVYFCASGLPSRLAGAASSSYNEQFFGPGTRLTVL.

Remarks on this clone: The sample carries other DNA sequences with the same CDR3. This chain joins TRBV2 and TRBJ2-7; maybe TRBD2 (7 bases). The CDR3 sequence is 14 residues long. The ends were cut back, 6 bases at V and 4 bases at J, with 16 bases in the middle. Germline V gene sequence: CDR1 SNHLY, CDR2 FYNNEI. CDR3 sequence reads: CASRGRGGVYEQYF. CDR3 nucleotide sequence: TGTGCCAGCAGGGGAAGGGGGGGGGTGTACGAGCAGTACTTC.

This chain connects TRBV7-2 to TRBJ2-5; 10 nucleotides agree with TRBD2. From germline, CDR1 is SGHTA and CDR2 FQGNSA. V trimming: 0 bases; J trimming: 1 base; junction bases outside the gene matches: 2. CDR3 length: 16 residues. The CDR3 nucleotides are TGTGCCAGCAGCTTAGCAGCGGGGGGGCTCCAAGAGACCCAGTACTTC. This encodes CASSLAAGGLQETQYF. Full variable domain (rest looked up from reference TRBV7-2 and TRBJ2-5): GAGVSQSPSNKVTEKGKDVELRCDPISGHTALYWYRQSLGQGLEFLIYFQGNSAPDKSGLPSDRFSAERTGGSVSTLTIQRTQQEDSAVYLCASSLAAGGLQETQYFGPGTRLLVL.

The chain combines TRBV6-1 with TRBJ1-1; possibly TRBD1 for D (5 bases). CDR1 MNHNS and CDR2 SASEGT come from the germline V gene. The CDR3 runs to 15 residues. Trimming took 2 bases from V and 1 from J, leaving 11 bases between them. CDR3 amino acids: CASSEYWGGNTEAFF. CDR3 nucleotide sequence: TGTGCCAGCAGTGAATACTGGGGGGGGAACACTGAAGCTTTCTTT.

The chain carries TRBV11-2 and TRBJ2-7; 7 bases are shared with TRBD1. CDR3 length equals 19 residues. CDR1 and CDR2 from the germline V gene are SGHAT and FQNNGV. The trim removed 7 bases at V and 3 bases at J, leaving 24 bases unmatched. The CDR3 loop is CASKALRNPRDSKDYEQYF. CDR3 nucleotide sequence: TGTGCCAGCAAAGCATTACGGAATCCCCGGGACAGCAAAGACTACGAGCAGTACTTC.

This clone was detected only once. This chain uses TRBV9 with TRBJ2-1, with TRBD2 matching over 7 bases. The trim removed 2 bases at V and 3 bases at J, leaving 11 bases unmatched. The CDR3 loop spans 17 amino acids. Germline-derived CDR1 and CDR2 are SGDLS and YYNGEE. CDR3: CASSVNWGGYLYNEQFF. CDR3 sequence (DNA): TGTGCCAGCAGCGTTAATTGGGGGGGATACCTCTACAATGAGCAGTTCTTC.

The CDR3 bases are TGTGCCAGCAGTGCCGAGGGAGCAGCCTACAATGAGCAGTTCTTC. Translating gives CASSAEGAAYNEQFF. The chain carries TRBV2 and TRBJ2-1, with D tentatively TRBD2 (5 bases). In germline, CDR1 is SNHLY, CDR2 FYNNEI. The germline V and J ends were trimmed by 4 bases and 2 bases, with 12 bases remaining between them. The CDR3 contains 15 residues. The whole variable domain, filled in from reference TRBV2 and TRBJ2-1, reads EPEVTQTPSHQVTQMGQEVILRCVPISNHLYFYWYRQILGQKVEFLVSFYNNEISEKSEIFDDQFSVERPDGSNFTLKIRSTKLEDSAMYFCASSAEGAAYNEQFFGPGTRLTVL.

The chain is built from TRBV18 and TRBJ1-1; 7 bases are a match to TRBD1. The V and J ends lost 3 bases and 0 bases, in that order; junction bases with no gene match: 19. This CDR3 contains 20 residues. Per the germline V gene, CDR1 is KGHSH and CDR2 is LQKENI. CDR3 residues: CASSPTVPQTGLIMNTEAFF. The CDR3 DNA reads TGTGCCAGCTCACCGACCGTGCCTCAGACAGGGCTTATTATGAACACTGAAGCTTTCTTT.

CDR3 protein: CASSEVGATEGV. CDR3 DNA: TGTGCCAGCAGTGAAGTAGGGGCCACCGAGGGGGTG. The chain joins TRBV2 to TRBJ2-7; a possible D gene is TRBD1 (6 bases). Germline V CDR1 and CDR2: SNHLY, FYNNEI. The CDR3 contains 12 residues.

J is TRBJ2-5 and V is TRBV6-5, with 10 bases aligning to TRBD2. Germline CDR1 reads MNHEY; CDR2 reads SVGAGI. V was clipped by 4 bases and J by 5 bases; unmatched bases: 7. The CDR3 spans 15 residues. CDR3 loop: CASSLSGRAPETQYF. As DNA, the CDR3 is TGTGCCAGCAGTTTGAGCGGGAGGGCCCCGGAGACCCAGTACTTC.

The chain links TRBV7-2 to TRBJ1-5; 9 nucleotides align to TRBD1. Trimming removed 5 bases from V and 2 bases from J; junction bases left unmatched: 7. Looked up from germline, CDR1 is SGHTA and CDR2 is FQGNSA. The CDR3 is 16 amino acids. CDR3 sequence: CASSRMDRGGNQPQHF. Here the CDR3 DNA reads TGTGCCAGCAGCAGAATGGACAGGGGTGGCAATCAGCCCCAGCATTTT.

The gene calls are TRBV3-1 (or the pseudogene TRBV3-2) and TRBJ1-1; TRBD1 agrees at 10 bases. The V segment lost 0 bases and the J segment 2 bases; nucleotides outside the gene matches: 3. The CDR3 covers 16 residues. CDR1 is LGHDT, CDR2 YNNKEL, per germline (reference sequence). The CDR3 DNA follows: TGTGCCAGCAGCCAAGACGACAGGGGGCGTAACACTGAAGCTTTCTTT. It specifies CASSQDDRGRNTEAFF.

This clone was detected once. This sequence joins TRBV7-2 and TRBJ1-2, with 8 positions matching TRBD1. CDR3 length: 14 residues. Germline trimming cut 4 bases from V and 7 bases from J; bases unmatched to any gene: 8. Germline V lookup: CDR1 SGHTA, CDR2 FQGNSA. In nucleotides, the CDR3 is TGTGCCAGCAGCTCAGGACAGGGCTTGGGTGGCTACACCTTC. Amino acid sequence: CASSSGQGLGGYTF.

The chain uses TRBV15 and TRBJ1-5, with 10 bases matching TRBD1. The CDR3 has 13 amino acids. Germline trimming cut 5 bases from V and 12 bases from J; bases unmatched to any gene: 7. CDR1 is LNHNV and CDR2 is YYDKDF in the germline V gene (reference sequence). CDR3: CATSPQGDRGQHF. The CDR3 coding sequence is TGTGCCACCAGCCCCCAAGGGGACAGGGGCCAGCATTTT.

The chain couples TRBV11-3 to TRBJ1-2; a possible D gene is TRBD1 (5 bases). Per the germline V gene, CDR1 is SGHNT and CDR2 is YENEEA. There are 14 residues in the CDR3. The germline V and J ends were trimmed by 4 bases and 3 bases, with 12 bases remaining between them. The CDR3 DNA is TGTGCCAGCAGCTCAGGGCCGGATGACTATGGCTACACCTTC. This translates into CASSSGPDDYGYTF.

This sequence joins TRBV13 and TRBJ2-1; D is uncertain. This CDR3 region has 12 residues. The V gene lost 2 bases and the J gene lost 6 bases, with 5 bases spanning the gap. Germline-derived CDR1 and CDR2 are PRHDT and FYEKMQ (reference sequence). The CDR3, as DNA: TGTGCCAGCAGCTTAACTACCAATGAGCAGTTCTTC. Amino acids: CASSLTTNEQFF.

This clone was seen more than once but under ten times. The chain combines TRBV5-4 with TRBJ1-2; 7 bases match TRBD1. Per germline, CDR1 SGHNT and CDR2 YYREEE (reference sequence). The CDR3 has 15 amino acids. V trimming: 5 bases; J trimming: 0 bases; junction bases outside the gene matches: 7. The CDR3 DNA reads as TGTGCCAGCAGTTCTCCGGGACAGACTAACTATGGCTACACCTTC. It specifies CASSSPGQTNYGYTF.

The chain uses TRBV10-2 and TRBJ2-7; the match to TRBD1 covers 7 bases. The CDR3 has 13 residues. Trimming cost V 7 bases and J 3 bases; bases outside gene matches: 6. From germline, CDR1 is WSHSY and CDR2 SAAADI. CDR3 loop: CASNYDRDYEQYF. The DNA for the CDR3 is TGCGCCAGCAATTACGACAGGGACTACGAGCAGTACTTC.

The gene calls are TRBV7-3 and TRBJ2-1, with TRBD2 matching over 8 bases. After removal of 1 base from V and 6 bases from J, the junction contained 2 bases not matched to a gene. CDR1 SGHTA and CDR2 FQGTGA come from the germline V gene. This CDR3 contains 14 residues. Here the CDR3 reads CASSLSLAGNEQFF. The CDR3 region has the DNA TGTGCCAGCAGCTTAAGTCTAGCGGGCAATGAGCAGTTCTTC.

The chain uses TRBV4-2 and TRBJ2-3; 11 bases line up with TRBD2. Germline V CDR1 and CDR2: LGHNA, YNFKEQ. Germline trimming cut 4 bases from V and 3 bases from J; bases unmatched to any gene: 6. The CDR3 sequence is 16 residues long. CDR3 loop: CASSLGLAGMTDTQYF. In DNA, the CDR3 is TGTGCCAGCAGCCTCGGACTAGCGGGTATGACAGATACGCAGTATTTT.

The J gene is TRBJ1-2, the V gene TRBV6-1; 11 bases fit TRBD1. Germline V gives CDR1 MNHNS, CDR2 SASEGT. Trimming took 3 bases from V and 3 from J; bases not matched to a gene: 6. The CDR3 length is 16 residues. Here the CDR3 reads CASSDGQGAGYYGYTF. DNA for the CDR3: TGTGCCAGCAGTGATGGACAGGGGGCGGGTTACTATGGCTACACCTTC.